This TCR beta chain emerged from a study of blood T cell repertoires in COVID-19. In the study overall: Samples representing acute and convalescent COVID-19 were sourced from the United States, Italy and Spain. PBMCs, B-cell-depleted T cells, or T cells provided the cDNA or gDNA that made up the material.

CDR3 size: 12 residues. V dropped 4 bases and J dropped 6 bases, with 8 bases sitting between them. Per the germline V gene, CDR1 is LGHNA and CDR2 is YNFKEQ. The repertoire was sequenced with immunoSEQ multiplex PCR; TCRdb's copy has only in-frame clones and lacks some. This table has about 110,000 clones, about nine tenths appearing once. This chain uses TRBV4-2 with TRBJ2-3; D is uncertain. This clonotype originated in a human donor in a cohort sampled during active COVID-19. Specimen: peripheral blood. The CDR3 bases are TGTGCCAGCAGCCCCTGGGCGGATACGCAGTATTTT. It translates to CASSPWADTQYF.